The 8 T cell receptor beta chains below were found in one sample sequenced in a study of cytomegalovirus exposure and HLA in healthy donors. The primer mix had 60 Vbeta and 13 Jbeta primers. The table came from immunoSEQ multiplex PCR; TCRdb's copy has only in-frame clones and leaves some out. Among some 270,000 clones listed, 80% were seen once. The specimen was PBMCs. The source of these receptors is a girl aged 2 to 10 in good health and CMV-seronegative.

The V and J genes are TRBV2 and TRBJ1-6, with D unresolved. Trimming removed 4 bases at V and 0 bases at J, with 10 bases between. The CDR3 contains 16 residues. Germline loops: CDR1 SNHLY, CDR2 FYNNEI. The CDR3 is CASSGPRSSYNSPLHF. The CDR3 coding sequence is TGTGCCAGCAGTGGGCCCCGGAGCTCCTATAATTCACCCCTCCACTTT. Full variable domain (remainder filled in from reference TRBV2 and TRBJ1-6): EPEVTQTPSHQVTQMGQEVILRCVPISNHLYFYWYRQILGQKVEFLVSFYNNEISEKSEIFDDQFSVERPDGSNFTLKIRSTKLEDSAMYFCASSGPRSSYNSPLHFGNGTRLTVT.

The rearrangement uses TRBV7-8 and TRBJ1-2, with a weak D call TRBD1 (5 bases). The germline V gene encodes CDR1 SGHVS and CDR2 FQNEAQ. Trimming took off 1 base at V and 5 bases at J, with 8 bases between the two ends. CDR3 length: 13 residues. CDR3 nucleotides: TGTGCCAGCAGCTTAGTGGAGGGGTATGGCTACACCTTC. Its translation is CASSLVEGYGYTF.

This rearrangement joins TRBV4-2 to TRBJ2-5; 7 nucleotides agree with TRBD1. Germline lookup yields CDR1 LGHNA and CDR2 YNFKEQ. With V trimmed by 0 bases and J by 3 bases, 7 bases remained unmatched. The CDR3 has 16 amino acids. The CDR3 DNA sequence: TGTGCCAGCAGCCAAGATGGCACAGGGGCCAAAGAGACCCAGTACTTC. Residues: CASSQDGTGAKETQYF.

This clone was picked up a small number of times. The V gene is TRBV27, the J gene TRBJ2-2; 7 bases align to TRBD1. Germline CDR1 reads MNHEY; CDR2 reads SMNVEV (reference sequence). V trimming: 3 bases; J trimming: 6 bases; junction bases outside the gene matches: 10. The CDR3 is 16 residues long. The CDR3 coding sequence is TGTGCCAGCAGTTTCCGCAGGGGGTCGGGGCCCGGGGAGCTGTTTTTT. Its protein is CASSFRRGSGPGELFF.

This sequence joins TRBV7-9 and TRBJ1-2; possibly TRBD1 for D (5 bases). CDR3 length: 14 amino acids. Germline values: CDR1 SEHNR, CDR2 FQNEAQ (reference sequence). V dropped 1 base and J dropped 8 bases, with 14 bases sitting between them. The CDR3 DNA sequence: TGTGCCAGCAGCTTAGTAAAGGGGCCGCCCGGCTACACCTTC. It is translated as CASSLVKGPPGYTF.

V gene TRBV7-9 combines with J gene TRBJ2-1, with no clear D. The germline gives CDR1 SEHNR, CDR2 FQNEAQ (reference sequence). This CDR3 has 11 residues. Deletions cut 5 bases from V and 13 bases from J, with 12 bases between. In DNA, the CDR3 is TGTGCCAGCAGCACAGCCCTTCCCCAGTTCTTC. Protein product: CASSTALPQFF. The full variable domain, in which reference TRBV7-9 and TRBJ2-1 provide the parts outside the CDR3, is DTGVSQNPRHKITKRGQNVTFRCDPISEHNRLYWYRQTLGQGPEFLTYFQNEAQLEKSRLLSDRFSAERPKGSFSTLEIQRTEQGDSAMYLCASSTALPQFFGPGTRLTVL.

The chain uses TRBV6-5 and TRBJ2-1; possibly TRBD2 for D (5 bases). The CDR3 totals 15 residues. Looked up from germline, CDR1 is MNHEY and CDR2 is SVGAGI. Trimming removed 0 bases from V and 5 bases from J, with 11 bases in between. The CDR3 spells CASSYSLRRDNEQFF. The CDR3, as DNA: TGTGCCAGCAGTTACTCGTTAAGGCGGGACAATGAGCAGTTCTTC.

The V call is TRBV6-7, the J call TRBJ1-2; 10 nucleotides match TRBD1. TRBV6-7 is an ORF, with its function uncertain. This CDR3 is 16 amino acids long. The V and J ends lost 6 bases and 8 bases, in that order; junction bases with no gene match: 15. The chain's CDR3 is CASRWDRGLISGGYTF. The DNA for the CDR3 is TGTGCCAGCAGATGGGACAGGGGCTTAATCTCGGGAGGCTACACCTTC.